This is a list of T cell receptor beta chains from one sample in a study of human T cells and chemical hapten exposure. Each CDR3 protein is one row after TCRdb ran MiXCR on the RACE reads. The table shows more than 80,000 distinct CDR3 sequences, with more than 9% occurring only once. This specimen consisted of whole blood, obtained in connection with sensitization to the hapten diphenylcyclopropenone (DPC). Every receptor here comes from a woman aged 45-65 years with alopecia areata. Some clones in this sample may be carry-over from other donors' samples. CDR3s include the opening cysteine and the closing phenylalanine or tryptophan. D genes are given only for firm matches. Expanded clones are given a class, and other clones once, few, many or no size at all.

NA	many	TRBV7-8	TRBJ1-1	TGTGCCAGCAGCCCGAACCAAGGGGTGTATAGGGCTTCGGGCACTGAAGCTTTCTTT	CASSPNQGVYRASGTEAFF
NA	many	TRBV7-9	TRBJ2-7	TGTGCCAGCAGCTCCCGACAGGCGAACTACGAGCAGTACTTC	CASSSRQANYEQYF
NA	many	TRBV12-3/TRBV12-4	TRBJ1-2	TGTGCCAGCAGCAACATTAACTATGGCTACACCTTC	CASSNINYGYTF
NA	many	TRBV18	TRBJ1-1	TGTGCCAGCTCACTCTCAGGGGCGGTGAACACTGAAGCTTTCTTT	CASSLSGAVNTEAFF
NA	NA	TRBV29-1	TRBJ1-4	TGCAGCGTTGAACAGAATGAAAAACTGTTTTTT	CSVEQNEKLFF
TRBD1	few	TRBV29-1	TRBJ1-2	TGCAGCGCCGGACAGGGGTACGATGGCTACACCTTC	CSAGQGYDGYTF
NA	few	TRBV28	TRBJ2-2	TGTGCCGCGGCTGGTGGGATGAACACCGGGGAGCTGTTTTTT	CAAAGGMNTGELFF
NA	NA	TRBV29-1	TRBJ2-1	TGCAGCGTTGAAGATCATGCCAGGGCTTTGATCCATGAGCAGTTCTTC	CSVEDHARALIHEQFF
TRBD2	NA	TRBV20-1	TRBJ2-7	TGCAGTAGTCAGAGGACTAGTTCCTACGAGCAGTACTTC	CSSQRTSSYEQYF
NA	few	TRBV6-5	TRBJ1-2	TGTGCCAGCAGTTACTCAGGGACCTATGGCTACACCTTC	CASSYSGTYGYTF
NA	many	TRBV3-1	TRBJ2-7	TGTGCCAGCAGCCAAGTCGGCTACGAGCAGTACTTC	CASSQVGYEQYF
NA	many	TRBV7-2	TRBJ1-1	TGTGCCAGCAGCTTAGCAGGGAACACTGAAGCTTTCTTT	CASSLAGNTEAFF
NA	many	TRBV4-1	TRBJ2-7	TGCGCCAGCAGCCAAGCCACAGGCGGATACGAGCAGTACTTC	CASSQATGGYEQYF
NA	many	TRBV7-2	TRBJ1-1	TGTGCCAGCCGACAGTCTCAGGTGGACACTGAAGCTTTCTTT	CASRQSQVDTEAFF
TRBD1	NA	TRBV10-2	TRBJ1-2	TGCGCCAGCAGTGAGGGGCCCAGGACAGGGGGCTATGGCTACACCTTC	CASSEGPRTGGYGYTF
NA	NA	TRBV18	TRBJ2-3	TGTGCCAGCTCCCGGGAAATCACAGATACGCAGTATTTT	CASSREITDTQYF
NA	many	TRBV20-1	TRBJ1-2	TGCAGTGCCGTAAACCCTTCTGAAGGACGGTATGGCTACACCTTC	CSAVNPSEGRYGYTF
TRBD1	NA	TRBV30	TRBJ2-1	TGTGCCTGGACCGAGACAGGGGCCGGATACAATGAGCAGTTCTTC	CAWTETGAGYNEQFF